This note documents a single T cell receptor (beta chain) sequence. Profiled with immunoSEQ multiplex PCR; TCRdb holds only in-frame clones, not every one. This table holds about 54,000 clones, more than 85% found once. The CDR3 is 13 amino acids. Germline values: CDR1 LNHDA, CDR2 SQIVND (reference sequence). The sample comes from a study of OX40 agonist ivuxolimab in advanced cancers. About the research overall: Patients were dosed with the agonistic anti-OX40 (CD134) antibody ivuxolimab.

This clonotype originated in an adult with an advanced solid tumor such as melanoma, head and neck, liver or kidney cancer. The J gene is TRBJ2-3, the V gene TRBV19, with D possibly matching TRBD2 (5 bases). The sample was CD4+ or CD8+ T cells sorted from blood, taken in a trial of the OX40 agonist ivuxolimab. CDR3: CACSGAERDTQYF. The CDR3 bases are TGTGCTTGTAGTGGAGCGGAGAGAGATACGCAGTATTTT.